These 9 T cell receptor beta chains were all obtained from the same sample, sequenced in a study of T cell responses to AZD1222 COVID-19 vaccine. Produced via immunoSEQ multiplex PCR; TCRdb's table is partial and in-frame only. The profile covers 120,000 or so clones, with about 91% appearing a single time and approximately 2.8% taken by the ten largest. The sample in question was peripheral blood, obtained on day 0 of AZD1222 vaccination. The receptors were gathered from an adult in good health.

The chain joins TRBV4-1 to TRBJ1-4; 9 bases fit TRBD1. CDR3 length: 16 amino acids. Trimming at V came to 3 bases and at J to 6 bases, leaving 8 bases not matched to a gene. The germline CDR1 and CDR2 sequences are MGHRA and YSYEKL. The CDR3 bases are TGCGCCAGCAGCCACCGGACAGGGGTCGTAGATGAAAAACTGTTTTTT. It translates to CASSHRTGVVDEKLFF.

The chain uses TRBV9 and TRBJ2-3, with TRBD1 matching 9 bases. The CDR3 is made up of 15 amino acids. J was trimmed by 5 bases and V by 2 bases; bases with no gene match: 6. The germline V gene has CDR1 SGDLS and CDR2 YYNGEE. The CDR3 protein is CASSVRGQGRDTQYF. CDR3 sequence (DNA): TGTGCCAGCAGCGTCCGCGGACAGGGGAGAGATACGCAGTATTTT.

This chain uses TRBV29-1 with TRBJ1-1, with 7 positions matching TRBD1. V shed 4 bases and J 6 bases; nucleotides not matched to a gene: 5. Germline values: CDR1 SQVTM, CDR2 ANQGSEA. The CDR3 has 12 residues. The DNA for the CDR3 is TGCAGCGTTGTCGACAGGGATGCTGAAGCTTTCTTT. It is translated as CSVVDRDAEAFF.

The table lists this clone with a few counts. This chain joins TRBV27 and TRBJ2-1; D may be TRBD2 (7 bases). Trimming shortened V by 2 bases and J by 10 bases, and 18 bases separated the two germline ends. CDR1 and CDR2 (germline): MNHEY, SMNVEV (reference sequence). This CDR3 spans 15 amino acids. CDR3 DNA sequence: TGTGCCAGCAGTTTAGATGTAGGGGGGAGGGGAGAGCAGTTCTTC. It specifies CASSLDVGGRGEQFF.

The chain uses TRBV6-5 and TRBJ2-3; the match to TRBD2 covers 8 bases. V shed 10 bases, J shed 3 bases, and the junction held 3 bases outside the gene matches. The CDR3 totals 12 residues. The germline V gene has CDR1 MNHEY and CDR2 SVGAGI. CDR3 sequence (DNA): TGTGCCACCTCGGGAGGGACAGATACGCAGTATTTT. This sequence encodes CATSGGTDTQYF.

The rearrangement links TRBV9 to TRBJ1-5; 8 nucleotides align to TRBD1. This CDR3 is built from 15 residues. Germline loops: CDR1 SGDLS, CDR2 YYNGEE. The trim removed 0 bases at V and 3 bases at J, leaving 2 bases unmatched. CDR3 bases: TGTGCCAGCAGCGTAGGGACAGGGACCAATCAGCCCCAGCATTTT. Its translation is CASSVGTGTNQPQHF.

The rearrangement joins TRBV4-1 to TRBJ2-7; TRBD2 aligns across 9 bases. This CDR3 has 18 amino acids. CDR1 MGHRA and CDR2 YSYEKL come from the germline V gene. V was pared by 0 bases and J by 4 bases, with 13 bases of the junction left unmatched. CDR3 DNA: TGCGCCAGCAGCCAAGATCGGGGTAGCGGGAGCCCTGGATACGAGCAGTACTTC. As protein: CASSQDRGSGSPGYEQYF.

The V gene is TRBV3-1 (or the pseudogene TRBV3-2), the J gene TRBJ2-7, with D unclear. Per germline, CDR1 LGHDT and CDR2 YNNKEL (reference sequence). The CDR3 has 14 amino acids. V lost 1 base to trimming and J lost 5 bases, with 12 bases between them. As DNA, the CDR3 is TGTGCCAGCAGCCAAGGGACCATAGCCCACGAGCAGTACTTC. Translating gives CASSQGTIAHEQYF.

This chain joins TRBV5-8 and TRBJ1-1; D gene ambiguous. CDR3 length equals 14 residues. The germline V and J ends were trimmed by 4 bases and 4 bases, with 14 bases remaining between them. Per the germline V gene, CDR1 is SGHTS and CDR2 is YDEGEE. CDR3 region: CASSPPGEGTEAFF. The CDR3 DNA reads TGTGCCAGCAGCCCACCCGGGGAGGGCACTGAAGCTTTCTTT.